This entry describes one T cell receptor beta chain. Which antigen it targets is not known. Base quality data are lacking; no much larger clone is found one base away. The data were obtained in a study of blood T cells in healthy people across ages (dated by TCRdb to the mid-2010s). Background on the whole study: In model experiments, template switching captured about one uniquely barcoded TCR beta cDNA molecule for every two T cells. Age-related changes in TCR beta repertoire diversity were measured in the study by deep sequencing normalized with unique cDNA molecular identifiers. The donors were divided into four age groups: young (average approximately 16 years), middle-aged (roughly 40), aged (approximately 62) and long-lived (roughly 88). To avoid experimental bias, donors of different ages were randomly spread across the sequencing lanes. The study analyzed two additional independent replicas of 1 million unique cDNA reads from the same blood draw for two donors, one aged 18 to 29 and one aged 80 or older. Paper-wide results and their limitations: Because the CMV infection status of the donors was unknown, age-related changes in expanded clonotypes may potentially have been confounded. Compared with the aged group, the long-lived group had more naive CD4+ T cells, fewer expanded clones and increased TCR diversity, suggesting age selection. As age increased, observed TCR beta diversity per million T cells dropped in a roughly linear way, and a significant reduction was already evident by age 40. Total diversity estimates from one million sequenced T cells were considered lower bounds and underestimates. The percentage of naive T cells measured by flow cytometry correlated strongly with observed TCR beta diversity. Because profiling used bulk unsorted PBMCs, naive and antigen-experienced compartments could not be compared conclusively.

From the cysteine through the phenylalanine, the CDR3 covers 13 amino acids. Only the CDR3 region is kept as DNA, spanning 39 bases read in frame from base 1. The junction carries 11 bases between V and J, which are trimmed by 6 bases and 3 bases respectively. The approximately 41 donors, aged roughly 6 to 95 years, were systemically healthy Caucasian individuals from Russia. Approximately 9.3 milliliters of peripheral blood were drawn from each donor into EDTA-treated Vacutainer tubes. PBMCs were isolated by Ficoll-Paque density-gradient centrifugation, with at least 6 million obtained per sample. Total RNA was extracted from PBMCs with Trizol reagent, with at least 5.5 micrograms obtained per sample. For every donor, flow cytometry on a PBMC aliquot measured the percentage of naive CD45RAhigh/CD27high T cells. Library method: 5' RACE. Reads for this sample came from an Illumina HiSeq 2500. A second PCR of roughly 6 to 11 cycles was run with a J-beta primer mix and a sample-barcoded 5' primer. A template-switch 5' adaptor carrying 12 random nucleotides introduced a unique molecular identifier onto each TCR beta cDNA molecule. Each sample yielded at least 2.5 million CDR3-containing paired-end reads. All of the RNA was converted into first-strand cDNA using the Mint cDNA synthesis kit, with a TRBC-specific oligonucleotide serving as the primer. Following uracil-DNA glycosylase treatment, all cDNA underwent a first 18-cycle PCR with the universal primers M1SS and BC2_uni_R. The authors' pipeline ran thus. Each sample was normalized by randomly selecting 1 million high-quality reads, each carrying a distinct molecular identifier. Instead of being binned into consensus sequences, reads that shared molecular identifiers were thrown out. MiTCR, set to a Q25 quality threshold and the strictest error-elimination algorithm, was used for CDR3 identification, clonotype clustering and error correction. Lower-bound total TCR beta diversity was estimated with a nonparametric unseen species model using Euler transformation. TCRdb itself trimmed the public reads at Q25 with fastp, ran MiXCR and retained productive beta chains. Rows are combined by CDR3 protein, so each entry shows the most common genes and DNA. TCRdb, not the authors, supplied the V and J calls. Here the sample has 650,000 or so distinct CDR3 sequences; roughly half occur a single time. The ten largest clonotypes hold approximately 12% of the sample.

Sequenced input: blood. This receptor chain uses TRBV12-3 or TRBV12-4 and TRBJ1-1; the D gene is perhaps TRBD1, on 5 matching bases. This sequence originates from a woman of 80 years or more in good health. DNA sequence: TGTGCCAGCAGGCTTTCCAGGGACACTGAAGCTTTCTTT. Its product reads: CASRLSRDTEAFF.